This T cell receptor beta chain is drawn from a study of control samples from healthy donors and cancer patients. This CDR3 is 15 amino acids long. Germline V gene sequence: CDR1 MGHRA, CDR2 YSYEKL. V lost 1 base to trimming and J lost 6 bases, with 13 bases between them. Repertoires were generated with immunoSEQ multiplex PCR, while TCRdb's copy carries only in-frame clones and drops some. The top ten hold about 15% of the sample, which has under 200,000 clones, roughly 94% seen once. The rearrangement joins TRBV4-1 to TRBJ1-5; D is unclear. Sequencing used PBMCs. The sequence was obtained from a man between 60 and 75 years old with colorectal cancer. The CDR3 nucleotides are TGCGCCAGCAGCCAAGGGGGAATAAAAGGTCAGCCCCAGCATTTT. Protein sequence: CASSQGGIKGQPQHF.